This TCR beta chain is drawn from a study of graft-versus-host responses after intestinal transplantation. This clone was detected a few times. Method: immunoSEQ multiplex PCR; TCRdb's copy keeps in-frame clones and lacks some. The sample shows about 5,600 clones, about 76% of them seen only once. Germline V lookup: CDR1 SGDLS, CDR2 YYNGEE. There are 20 residues in the CDR3. V shed 0 bases, J shed 1 base, and the junction held 12 bases outside the gene matches. Tissue from the graft was processed to free its intraepithelial and lamina propria lymphocytes. The V call is TRBV9, the J call TRBJ2-3, with TRBD2 identical over 12 bases. The specimen was ileum tissue, collected approximately 33 weeks after intestinal transplant. This TCR derives from a human patient who received an intestinal transplant, so some T cells may come from the graft donor. The CDR3 region is CASSVVRLAGGKVGTDTQYF. The CDR3 nucleotides are TGTGCCAGCAGCGTAGTACGGCTAGCGGGGGGGAAGGTGGGCACAGATACGCAGTATTTT.